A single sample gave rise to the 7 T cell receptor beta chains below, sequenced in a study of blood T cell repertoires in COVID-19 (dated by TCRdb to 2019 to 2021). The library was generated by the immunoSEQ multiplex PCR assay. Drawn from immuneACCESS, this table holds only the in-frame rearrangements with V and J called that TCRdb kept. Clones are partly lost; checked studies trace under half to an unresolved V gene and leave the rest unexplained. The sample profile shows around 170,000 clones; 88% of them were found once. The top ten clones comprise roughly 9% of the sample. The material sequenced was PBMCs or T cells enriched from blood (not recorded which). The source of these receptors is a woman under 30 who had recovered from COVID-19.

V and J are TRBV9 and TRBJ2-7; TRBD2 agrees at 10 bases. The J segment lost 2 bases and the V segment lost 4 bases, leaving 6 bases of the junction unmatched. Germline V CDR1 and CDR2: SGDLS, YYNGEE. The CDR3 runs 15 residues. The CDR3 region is CASSPGLAVTYEQYF. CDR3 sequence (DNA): TGTGCCAGCAGCCCCGGACTAGCGGTTACCTACGAGCAGTACTTC.

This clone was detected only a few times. The CDR3 DNA reads TGTGCCAGTATTGGGACAGGGGGCAGGCTGGGAAAACTGTTTTTT. Its translation is CASIGTGGRLGKLFF. The V and J genes are TRBV19 and TRBJ1-4, with TRBD1 matching over 12 bases. Trimming removed 7 bases from V and 10 bases from J; junction bases left unmatched: 10. The CDR3 is made up of 15 amino acids. Germline V gene data show CDR1 as LNHDA and CDR2 as SQIVND (reference sequence).

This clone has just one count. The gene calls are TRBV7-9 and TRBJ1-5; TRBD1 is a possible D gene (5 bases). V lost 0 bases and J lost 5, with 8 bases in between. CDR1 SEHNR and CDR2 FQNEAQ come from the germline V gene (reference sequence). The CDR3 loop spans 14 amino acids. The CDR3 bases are TGTGCCAGCAGCTTAGCGATAGGGGATCAGCCCCAGCATTTT. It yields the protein CASSLAIGDQPQHF. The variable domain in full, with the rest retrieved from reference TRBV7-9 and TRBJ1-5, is DTGVSQNPRHKITKRGQNVTFRCDPISEHNRLYWYRQTLGQGPEFLTYFQNEAQLEKSRLLSDRFSAERPKGSFSTLEIQRTEQGDSAMYLCASSLAIGDQPQHFGDGTRLSIL.

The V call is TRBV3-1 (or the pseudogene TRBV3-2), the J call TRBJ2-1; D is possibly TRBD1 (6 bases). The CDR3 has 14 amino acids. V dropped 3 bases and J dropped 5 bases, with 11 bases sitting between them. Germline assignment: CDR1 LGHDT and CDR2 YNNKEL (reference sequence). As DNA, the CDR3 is TGTGCCAGCAGCCAGGCAGGGGAAGACAATGAGCAGTTCTTC. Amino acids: CASSQAGEDNEQFF.

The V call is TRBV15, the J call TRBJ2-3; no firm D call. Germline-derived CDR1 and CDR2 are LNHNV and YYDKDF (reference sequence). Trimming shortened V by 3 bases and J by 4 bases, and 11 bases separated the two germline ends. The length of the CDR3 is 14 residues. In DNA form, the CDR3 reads TGTGCCACCAGCAGCCGCGTTTTTCCAGATACGCAGTATTTT. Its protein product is CATSSRVFPDTQYF.

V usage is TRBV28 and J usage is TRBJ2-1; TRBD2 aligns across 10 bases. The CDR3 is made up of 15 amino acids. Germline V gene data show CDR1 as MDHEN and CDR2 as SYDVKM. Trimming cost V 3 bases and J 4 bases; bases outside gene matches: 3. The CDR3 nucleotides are TGTGCCAGCAGTTTCACTAGCGGGGAATACAATGAGCAGTTCTTC. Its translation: CASSFTSGEYNEQFF.

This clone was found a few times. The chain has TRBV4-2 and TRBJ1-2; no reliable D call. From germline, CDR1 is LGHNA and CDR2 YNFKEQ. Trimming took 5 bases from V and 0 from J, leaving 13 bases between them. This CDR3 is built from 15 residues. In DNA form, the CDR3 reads TGTGCCAGCAGCTCATCCGGGGATACTAACTATGGCTACACCTTC. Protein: CASSSSGDTNYGYTF.